This T cell receptor beta chain emerged from a study of T cells in women clearing cervical HPV infection. At the level of the study: Only a few women had HLA typing results available. The study's findings and limits: Cases carried less TRBV6-7 than controls: around 0.11% versus 0.15%. CIN3+ cases had significantly higher TCR repertoire richness than controls, but evenness did not differ.

The germline V and J ends were trimmed by 0 bases and 5 bases, with 4 bases remaining between them. The germline V gene encodes CDR1 SEHNR and CDR2 FQNEAQ (reference sequence). The CDR3 extends over 12 amino acids. Notes on this clone: Its specificity is not known. The DNA ends 3 residues before the CDR3 does, and the rest of the CDR3 is filled in from the germline J gene.

The protocol was immunoSEQ multiplex PCR, while the TCRdb copy is restricted to in-frame clones and leaves out a portion. The sample totals about 34,000 clones. This receptor was obtained from a woman aged 18 to 75 with a cervical HPV16 infection that either progressed to CIN3+ or cleared (not recorded which). Sequencing used blood buffy coat. This chain uses TRBV7-9 with TRBJ2-5; no clear D gene. The DNA read from the CDR3 is TGTGCCAGCAGCTTAGCAGGGGAGACC. Amino acids: CASSLAGET. The CDR3 in its entirety is CASSLAGETQYF.